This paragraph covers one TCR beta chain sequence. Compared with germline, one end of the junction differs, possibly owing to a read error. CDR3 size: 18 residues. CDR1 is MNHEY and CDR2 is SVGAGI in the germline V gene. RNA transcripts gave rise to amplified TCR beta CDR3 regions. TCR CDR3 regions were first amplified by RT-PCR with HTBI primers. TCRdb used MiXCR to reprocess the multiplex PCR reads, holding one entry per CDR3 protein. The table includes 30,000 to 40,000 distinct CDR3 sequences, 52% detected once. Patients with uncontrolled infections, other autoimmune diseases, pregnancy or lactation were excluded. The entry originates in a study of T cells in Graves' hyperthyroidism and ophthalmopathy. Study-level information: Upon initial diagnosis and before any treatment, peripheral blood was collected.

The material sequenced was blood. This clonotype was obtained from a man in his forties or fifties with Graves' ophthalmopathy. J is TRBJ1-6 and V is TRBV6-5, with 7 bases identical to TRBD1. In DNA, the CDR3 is TGTGCCAGCAGTCGACAGGGCCACAGTACCTCCTATAACTCACCCCTCCACTTT. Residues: CASSRQGHSTSYNSPLHF.